Presented here are 27 T cell receptor beta chains from one specimen sequenced in a study of blood T cell repertoires in COVID-19. The data were produced by immunoSEQ multiplex PCR, yet TCRdb's version contains in-frame clones alone and is incomplete. The sample yields approximately 97,000 clones, about nine tenths seen once. Sequenced: peripheral blood. The receptors here all came from a man in his 60s with acute or convalescent COVID-19.

This chain joins TRBV3-1 (or the pseudogene TRBV3-2) and TRBJ2-7; TRBD1 matches 8 bases. Germline CDR1 LGHDT, CDR2 YNNKEL (reference sequence). V was clipped by 6 bases and J by 1 base; unmatched bases: 8. This CDR3 has 15 residues. Here the CDR3 reads CASRTGTGGSYEQYF. In nucleotides, the CDR3 is TGTGCCAGCAGGACCGGGACAGGTGGATCCTACGAGCAGTACTTC.

This clone appeared once. The genes are TRBV12-3 or TRBV12-4 and TRBJ1-1; 7 bases line up with TRBD1. J was trimmed by 14 bases and V by 5 bases; bases with no gene match: 11. This CDR3 is 12 amino acids long. The DNA of the CDR3 is TGTGCCAGCAGTCTCCTCGACAGGGAATTATTCTTT. It is translated as CASSLLDRELFF.

The chain carries TRBV27 and TRBJ1-1, with D perhaps TRBD1 (6 bases). Germline values: CDR1 MNHEY, CDR2 SMNVEV (reference sequence). Deletions cut 5 bases from V and 11 bases from J, with 24 bases between. CDR3 length: 15 amino acids. CDR3 sequence: CASSHSPGAPLRAFF. CDR3 nucleotides: TGTGCCAGCAGTCACTCCCCAGGGGCCCCGTTGAGGGCTTTCTTT.

The chain links TRBV6-6 to TRBJ1-2, with a tentative D call TRBD1 (6 bases). This CDR3 region has 14 residues. V was clipped by 0 bases and J by 4 bases, with 9 bases between them. Germline CDR1 and CDR2: MNHNY and SVGAGI (reference sequence). CDR3 sequence: CASSYSPDSYGYTF. The CDR3 region has the DNA TGTGCCAGCAGTTACTCTCCGGACAGCTATGGCTACACCTTC.

The sample holds a few counts of this clone. The chain combines TRBV4-1 with TRBJ1-2, with 9 bases aligning to TRBD1. This CDR3 comprises 17 residues. V lost 0 bases and J lost 8; bases outside the gene matches: 13. Germline V gene lookup returns CDR1 MGHRA and CDR2 YSYEKL. CDR3 in amino acids: CASSQDGGTGSRRGYTF. DNA of the CDR3: TGCGCCAGCAGCCAAGATGGAGGGACAGGGTCGCGCAGGGGCTACACCTTC.

The gene calls are TRBV7-9 and TRBJ2-3; 7 nucleotides line up with TRBD2. The CDR3 runs to 19 residues. Germline V gives CDR1 SEHNR, CDR2 FQNEAQ (reference sequence). The trim removed 1 base at V and 4 bases at J, leaving 17 bases unmatched. The CDR3 DNA sequence: TGTGCCAGCAGCTTAGGGCGCTGGGGGGGTCCGCGTCTTTCAGATACGCAGTATTTT. The encoded protein is CASSLGRWGGPRLSDTQYF.

The chain links TRBV29-1 to TRBJ1-3; 7 bases match TRBD1. Germline CDR1 reads SQVTM; CDR2 reads ANQGSEA. The CDR3 consists of 13 residues. Trimming removed 3 bases from V and 1 base from J; junction bases left unmatched: 0. This CDR3 reads CSVEGQSGNTIYF. The CDR3 DNA sequence: TGCAGCGTTGAGGGACAGTCTGGAAACACCATATATTTT.

The chain is built from TRBV6-5 and TRBJ1-5, with D maybe TRBD1 (6 bases). Germline assignment: CDR1 MNHEY and CDR2 SVGAGI. The germline V and J ends were trimmed by 6 bases and 5 bases, with 14 bases remaining between them. The CDR3 loop spans 14 amino acids. CDR3 loop: CASSLTGTHQPQHF. The DNA of the CDR3 is TGTGCCAGCAGCCTCACAGGGACGCATCAGCCCCAGCATTTT.

This chain uses TRBV24-1 with TRBJ1-5; D gene uncertain. The CDR3 contains 16 residues. Germline CDR1 KGHDR, CDR2 SFDVKD. The germline V and J ends were trimmed by 12 bases and 3 bases, with 23 bases remaining between them. DNA for the CDR3: TGTGCCCCCGGCCCGGCGGGGTTGGTCGACAATCAGCCCCAGCATTTT. Its protein is CAPGPAGLVDNQPQHF.

The chain recombines TRBV28 with TRBJ1-4, with D hard to call. This CDR3 is built from 14 residues. Germline values: CDR1 MDHEN, CDR2 SYDVKM. V was clipped by 7 bases and J by 4 bases, with 13 bases between them. CDR3 region: CASKVERDNEKLFF. The CDR3 region has the DNA TGTGCCAGCAAGGTGGAGAGGGATAATGAAAAACTGTTTTTT.

The chain combines TRBV6-5 with TRBJ2-2; 9 bases match TRBD1. The V gene's germline CDR1 is MNHEY and CDR2 SVGAGI. The CDR3 has 15 amino acids. Unmatched junction bases numbered 10, after V lost 8 bases and J lost 6 bases. As DNA, the CDR3 is TGTGCCAGCCGGGGGACAGGGAGGGCGGCCGGGGAGCTGTTTTTT. Its translation is CASRGTGRAAGELFF.

The V and J genes are TRBV9 and TRBJ2-3, with D perhaps TRBD2 (6 bases). V lost 6 bases and J 6 bases, leaving 14 bases between the germline ends. In germline, CDR1 is SGDLS, CDR2 YYNGEE. The CDR3 is 13 amino acids. The CDR3 bases are TGTGCCAGCACCCTAGGTGGGGGGGATACGCAGTATTTT. Its protein is CASTLGGGDTQYF.

The chain is built from TRBV7-2 and TRBJ1-1; D possibly corresponds to TRBD1 (6 bases). V was shortened by 4 bases and J by 8 bases, with 11 bases between the two germline ends. CDR1 SGHTA and CDR2 FQGNSA come from the germline V gene. The CDR3 runs 12 residues. CDR3 sequence reads: CASSSRTEEAFF. The CDR3 coding sequence is TGTGCCAGCAGCTCAAGGACAGAGGAAGCTTTCTTT.

The chain couples TRBV19 to TRBJ2-2; D possibly corresponds to TRBD1 (5 bases). The CDR3 is made up of 16 amino acids. Trimming left V 2 bases short and J 1 base short, with 11 bases between. Germline CDR1 LNHDA, CDR2 SQIVND (reference sequence). The CDR3 is CASSITKGQNTGELFF. As DNA, the CDR3 is TGTGCCAGTAGTATAACGAAGGGGCAGAACACCGGGGAGCTGTTTTTT.

The genes are TRBV16 and TRBJ2-1; 7 bases fit TRBD1. The V gene's germline CDR1 is KGHSY and CDR2 FQNENV. V gave up 0 bases and J gave up 5 bases; unmatched junction bases: 7. The CDR3 is 16 residues long. In nucleotides, the CDR3 is TGTGCCAGCAGCCAATCGCCACAGGGGTTAGACAATGAGCAGTTCTTC. This translates into CASSQSPQGLDNEQFF.

The chain couples TRBV7-9 to TRBJ1-3; the match to TRBD1 covers 7 bases. Germline CDR1 and CDR2: SEHNR and FQNEAQ (reference sequence). With V trimmed by 4 bases and J by 1 base, 4 bases remained unmatched. There are 15 residues in the CDR3. The CDR3 spells CASSSTTGSGNTIYF. The CDR3 nucleotides are TGTGCCAGCAGCTCCACGACAGGGTCTGGAAACACCATATATTTT. Variable domain in full (rest from reference TRBV7-9 and TRBJ1-3): DTGVSQNPRHKITKRGQNVTFRCDPISEHNRLYWYRQTLGQGPEFLTYFQNEAQLEKSRLLSDRFSAERPKGSFSTLEIQRTEQGDSAMYLCASSSTTGSGNTIYFGEGSWLTVV.

This chain joins TRBV3-1 (or the pseudogene TRBV3-2) and TRBJ2-5, with a tentative D call TRBD2 (5 bases). CDR3 length: 16 amino acids. The V gene's germline CDR1 is LGHDT and CDR2 YNNKEL (reference sequence). V lost 1 base and J 4 bases, leaving 16 bases between the germline ends. The chain's CDR3 is CASSQVLSDRGETQYF. The DNA of the CDR3 is TGTGCCAGCAGCCAAGTTCTCTCTGACCGGGGAGAGACCCAGTACTTC.

The chain has TRBV5-6 and TRBJ2-3; TRBD1 might be the D (6 bases). V was trimmed by 4 bases and J by 4 bases, leaving 13 bases between them. The CDR3 totals 14 residues. Germline V CDR1 and CDR2: SGHDT, YYEEEE. CDR3 protein: CASSLSWGPDTQYF. The CDR3 nucleotides read TGTGCCAGCAGCCTATCCTGGGGGCCAGATACGCAGTATTTT.

V is TRBV18 and J is TRBJ1-4, with D perhaps matching TRBD1 (6 bases). The CDR3 length is 18 residues. V was pared by 3 bases and J by 0 bases, with 17 bases between. Germline loops: CDR1 KGHSH, CDR2 LQKENI. CDR3 in DNA: TGTGCCAGCTCACCCTACCGACAGGTCGGGACAACTAATGAAAAACTGTTTTTT. Protein sequence: CASSPYRQVGTTNEKLFF.

The chain uses TRBV30 and TRBJ2-7; no firm D call. CDR3 length: 14 amino acids. V lost 0 bases, J lost 2 bases, and 11 bases lay in between. Germline V gene sequence: CDR1 GTSNPN, CDR2 SVGIG (reference sequence). The CDR3 DNA reads as TGTGCCTGGAGTGTACATCAGGATACCTACGAGCAGTACTTC. This sequence encodes CAWSVHQDTYEQYF.

The genes are TRBV29-1 and TRBJ2-1; D possibly corresponds to TRBD1 (6 bases). V was clipped by 7 bases and J by 5 bases, with 15 bases between them. Germline V lookup: CDR1 SQVTM, CDR2 ANQGSEA. This CDR3 contains 13 residues. CDR3 in amino acids: CSAKGDPNNEQFF. The CDR3 bases are TGCAGCGCTAAGGGGGACCCAAACAATGAGCAGTTCTTC.

The V gene is TRBV7-9, the J gene TRBJ1-1; D remains unclear. The CDR3 runs 12 residues. V lost 1 base, J lost 6 bases, and 6 bases lay in between. Germline values: CDR1 SEHNR, CDR2 FQNEAQ (reference sequence). CDR3 in DNA: TGTGCCAGCAGCTTAGAAACGGCTGAAGCTTTCTTT. Amino acids: CASSLETAEAFF.

The rearrangement uses TRBV19 and TRBJ1-1; 7 bases line up with TRBD1. This CDR3 is 13 amino acids long. Germline V gives CDR1 LNHDA, CDR2 SQIVND (reference sequence). The V gene end was trimmed by 6 bases and the J gene end by 3 bases; junction bases not matched to a gene: 4. The CDR3 is CASRRQGYTEAFF. CDR3 nucleotide sequence: TGTGCCAGTAGAAGACAGGGATACACTGAAGCTTTCTTT.

The V gene is TRBV6-5, the J gene TRBJ1-1, with a weak D call TRBD1 (6 bases). Between the trimmed V and J ends, which lost 1 base and 0 bases, there was a span of 9 bases. This CDR3 contains 15 residues. Germline V CDR1 and CDR2: MNHEY, SVGAGI. The CDR3 reads CASSYYRDMNTEAFF. The CDR3 DNA sequence: TGTGCCAGCAGTTACTACAGGGATATGAACACTGAAGCTTTCTTT.

V usage is TRBV30 and J usage is TRBJ1-3; no reliable D call. The V and J ends lost 5 bases and 3 bases respectively, with 5 bases between them. The CDR3 sequence is 11 residues long. CDR1 is GTSNPN, CDR2 SVGIG, per germline (reference sequence). The CDR3 DNA reads as TGTGCCTGGGCTAGTGGAAACACCATATATTTT. This codes for CAWASGNTIYF.

V usage is TRBV6-6 and J usage is TRBJ1-3; D remains unclear. The CDR3 totals 14 residues. Germline loops: CDR1 MNHNY, CDR2 SVGAGI (reference sequence). The ends were cut back, 6 bases at V and 2 bases at J, with 11 bases in the middle. The CDR3 spells CASRGEGAGNTIYF. CDR3 coding DNA: TGTGCCAGCAGGGGTGAGGGTGCTGGAAACACCATATATTTT.

The chain recombines TRBV27 with TRBJ2-1; TRBD2 might be the D (6 bases). V lost 7 bases to trimming and J lost 9 bases, with 25 bases between them. Per germline, CDR1 MNHEY and CDR2 SMNVEV (reference sequence). The CDR3 is 16 amino acids. CDR3 sequence: CASTPWSGYPSREQFF. For the CDR3, the DNA is TGTGCCAGCACCCCCTGGAGCGGGTACCCATCCCGTGAGCAGTTCTTC.